This TCR beta chain was documented in a study of pediatric ulcerative colitis. Some clones are missing from TCRdb's copy, which holds only in-frame ones; the method was immunoSEQ multiplex PCR. Found here are about 64,000 clones, more than 60% of them singletons; the top ten hold roughly 5.2%. As for this clone: Its antigen is unidentified.

Regarding the study as a whole: Blood-rectal clonal overlap within each person was significantly higher in ulcerative colitis patients than controls. A couple of rectal clonotypes were found only in ulcerative colitis patients, all of them. Repertoires came from total lymphocyte DNA, not specific subsets.

The germline CDR1 and CDR2 sequences are LNHDA and SQIVND (reference sequence). Trimming shortened V by 5 bases and J by 0 bases, and 10 bases separated the two germline ends. CDR3 size: 14 residues. The source is a boy aged 5-17 years with moderate ulcerative colitis. V usage is TRBV19 and J usage is TRBJ1-1; D is perhaps TRBD1 (6 bases). The specimen sequenced was blood. The CDR3 here is CASSLGGLNTEAFF. CDR3 sequence (DNA): TGTGCCAGTAGTCTTGGGGGCCTGAACACTGAAGCTTTCTTT. Supplemented by reference TRBV19 and TRBJ1-1, the full variable domain reads DGGITQSPKYLFRKEGQNVTLSCEQNLNHDAMYWYRQDPGQGLRLIYYSQIVNDFQKGDIAEGYSVSREKKESFPLTVTSAQKNPTAFYLCASSLGGLNTEAFFGQGTRLTVV.